Shown below are 28 T cell receptor beta chains from a single sample sequenced in a study of blood T cell repertoires in COVID-19. The assay was immunoSEQ multiplex PCR, and TCRdb's table has in-frame clones only and misses some. Here the sample spans about 240,000 clones, about 90% being singletons. Sequences were obtained from peripheral blood. These receptors all come from a man in his sixties who had recovered from COVID-19.

The chain couples TRBV6-1 to TRBJ2-5, with 7 bases aligning to TRBD1. Trimming took 2 bases from V and 3 from J; bases not matched to a gene: 12. CDR1 and CDR2 (germline): MNHNS, SASEGT. The CDR3 runs 17 residues. In DNA form, the CDR3 reads TGTGCCAGCAGTGAATTATTCGGTCCAGGGGGTGAAGAGACCCAGTACTTC. Translated, it gives CASSELFGPGGEETQYF.

J is TRBJ1-1 and V is TRBV4-2; D remains ambiguous. This CDR3 contains 16 residues. Deletions cut 0 bases from V and 0 bases from J, with 11 bases between. Germline loops: CDR1 LGHNA, CDR2 YNFKEQ. The CDR3 sequence is CASSQDSGWMNTEAFF. In DNA form, the CDR3 reads TGTGCCAGCAGCCAAGATAGCGGGTGGATGAACACTGAAGCTTTCTTT.

The chain combines TRBV5-1 with TRBJ2-3; 8 positions agree with TRBD2. V lost 3 bases and J lost 4; bases outside the gene matches: 13. The CDR3 length is 17 residues. Germline V CDR1 and CDR2: SGHRS, YFSETQ. CDR3 region: CASSSGTRGGPSDTQYF. The CDR3 DNA reads TGCGCCAGCAGCTCGGGGACTCGCGGGGGGCCATCAGATACGCAGTATTTT.

V usage is TRBV5-1 and J usage is TRBJ1-2; D is unresolved. Germline V gives CDR1 SGHRS, CDR2 YFSETQ. The CDR3 consists of 15 residues. V was trimmed by 1 base and J by 0 bases, leaving 10 bases between them. The CDR3 DNA is TGCGCCAGCAGCTTGCTAGGTGGTGCTAACTATGGCTACACCTTC. Amino acids: CASSLLGGANYGYTF. The full variable domain, its missing parts supplied by reference TRBV5-1 and TRBJ1-2, is KAGVTQTPRYLIKTRGQQVTLSCSPISGHRSVSWYQQTPGQGLQFLFEYFSETQRNKGNFPGRFSGRQFSNSRSEMNVSTLELGDSALYLCASSLLGGANYGYTFGSGTRLTVV.

The rearrangement links TRBV6-5 to TRBJ2-2, with D tentatively TRBD2 (6 bases). Germline values: CDR1 MNHEY, CDR2 SVGAGI. V shed 6 bases and J shed 5 bases, with 16 bases lying between them. This CDR3 has 15 residues. The CDR3 region is CASRVGGGRTGELFF. CDR3 bases: TGTGCCAGCAGAGTTGGCGGAGGGCGGACCGGGGAGCTGTTTTTT.

This clone was recorded once. This chain uses TRBV6-1 with TRBJ1-3; TRBD1 is a possible D gene (6 bases). Germline CDR1 MNHNS, CDR2 SASEGT. This CDR3 is 15 amino acids long. Trimming left V 3 bases short and J 0 bases short, with 9 bases between. CDR3 residues: CASSDGQRSGNTIYF. CDR3 coding DNA: TGTGCCAGCAGTGACGGACAGCGCTCTGGAAACACCATATATTTT.

This chain links TRBV19 with TRBJ2-7, with 7 bases that match TRBD1. The CDR3 extends over 15 amino acids. V lost 4 bases, J lost 6 bases, and 12 bases stayed unmatched. The germline V gene encodes CDR1 LNHDA and CDR2 SQIVND (reference sequence). CDR3: CASSRLQGIDFEQYF. The CDR3 region has the DNA TGTGCCAGTAGTAGATTACAGGGGATAGACTTCGAGCAGTACTTC.

The chain carries TRBV3-1 (or the pseudogene TRBV3-2) and TRBJ2-3, with TRBD2 as a possible D gene (6 bases). This CDR3 comprises 15 residues. V dropped 2 bases and J dropped 2 bases, with 11 bases sitting between them. The germline CDR1 and CDR2 sequences are LGHDT and YNNKEL (reference sequence). CDR3 nucleotide sequence: TGTGCCAGCAGCCAATCGGCGGGGCACACAGATACGCAGTATTTT. Its protein is CASSQSAGHTDTQYF.

V gene TRBV5-1 combines with J gene TRBJ1-1; the D gene is possibly TRBD1 (6 bases). Germline V gene sequence: CDR1 SGHRS, CDR2 YFSETQ. The CDR3 spans 14 residues. V lost 1 base to trimming and J lost 9 bases, with 16 bases between them. DNA of the CDR3: TGCGCCAGCAGCTTGCTCCGACAGGAGGACCAAGCTTTCTTT. The encoded protein is CASSLLRQEDQAFF.

The V gene is TRBV11-2, the J gene TRBJ1-1; D is perhaps TRBD1 (5 bases). CDR1 SGHAT and CDR2 FQNNGV come from the germline V gene. The CDR3 runs 14 residues. V was pared by 1 base and J by 12 bases, with 18 bases between. CDR3 residues: CASSLALGAGWPFF. The DNA of the CDR3 is TGTGCCAGCAGCTTAGCCCTAGGGGCCGGCTGGCCTTTCTTT.

Turning to this clone: The same CDR3 is also encoded by other DNA sequences in this sample. V is TRBV24-1 and J is TRBJ2-2, with D maybe TRBD2 (6 bases). Trimming pared 1 base from V and 4 bases from J, leaving 9 bases between. The CDR3 length is 15 residues. Looked up from germline, CDR1 is KGHDR and CDR2 is SFDVKD. CDR3: CATSDLGGRTGELFF. The CDR3 DNA sequence: TGTGCCACCAGTGATTTAGGAGGGCGCACCGGGGAGCTGTTTTTT.

The chain has TRBV19 and TRBJ2-1; 10 nucleotides agree with TRBD1. This CDR3 has 17 amino acids. In germline, CDR1 is LNHDA, CDR2 SQIVND (reference sequence). After removal of 5 bases from V and 10 bases from J, the junction contained 17 bases not matched to a gene. CDR3 DNA sequence: TGTGCCAGTAGTCCCGCCGGGCGGGACAGGGGTGGTAAAGAGCAGTTCTTC. Protein product: CASSPAGRDRGGKEQFF. The full variable domain, completed using reference TRBV19 and TRBJ2-1, is DGGITQSPKYLFRKEGQNVTLSCEQNLNHDAMYWYRQDPGQGLRLIYYSQIVNDFQKGDIAEGYSVSREKKESFPLTVTSAQKNPTAFYLCASSPAGRDRGGKEQFFGPGTRLTVL.

The J gene is TRBJ2-2, the V gene TRBV12-5, with D possibly TRBD1 on 5 matching bases. CDR3 length: 13 amino acids. Germline-derived CDR1 and CDR2 are LGHNT and FRNRAP. The V end was cut by 4 bases, the J end by 5 bases, with 8 bases between. The CDR3 sequence: CASGSRGTGELFF. The CDR3 nucleotides read TGTGCTAGTGGTTCTAGGGGAACCGGGGAGCTGTTTTTT.

This clone was observed a few times. The chain uses TRBV7-9 and TRBJ2-7, with 8 bases identical to TRBD2. Germline V CDR1 and CDR2: SEHNR, FQNEAQ (reference sequence). V shed 4 bases and J 0 bases; nucleotides not matched to a gene: 8. The CDR3 length is 16 residues. CDR3 DNA sequence: TGTGCCAGCAGCTGGCGGAGCGGGGGCTTCTCCTACGAGCAGTACTTC. Translating gives CASSWRSGGFSYEQYF.

This clone appeared once. The chain's CDR3 is CASSYRVAYEQYF. The CDR3, as DNA: TGTGCCAGTAGCTACAGGGTAGCCTACGAGCAGTACTTC. The V call is TRBV19, the J call TRBJ2-7; tentative D call: TRBD1 (6 bases). The CDR3 sequence is 13 residues long. The V end was cut by 6 bases, the J end by 2 bases, with 11 bases between. The germline gives CDR1 LNHDA, CDR2 SQIVND (reference sequence).

V and J are TRBV6-5 and TRBJ2-5, with D perhaps TRBD2 (6 bases). Looked up from germline, CDR1 is MNHEY and CDR2 is SVGAGI. The CDR3 consists of 13 residues. Deletions cut 10 bases from V and 5 bases from J, with 17 bases between. The CDR3 nucleotides read TGTGCCACCACCCGGGAGATCCGGGAGACCCAGTACTTC. It specifies CATTREIRETQYF.

The chain links TRBV19 to TRBJ2-3; D may be TRBD2 (6 bases). The CDR3 is 15 amino acids. The ends were cut back, 3 bases at V and 4 bases at J, with 14 bases in the middle. From germline, CDR1 is LNHDA and CDR2 SQIVND (reference sequence). The CDR3 spells CASSMGRGGADTQYF. The CDR3, as DNA: TGTGCCAGTAGTATGGGAAGGGGAGGTGCAGATACGCAGTATTTT.

The chain links TRBV3-1 (or the pseudogene TRBV3-2) to TRBJ2-1, with 13 bases fitting TRBD2. With 3 bases clipped from V and 9 bases from J, the junction kept 5 bases outside the gene matches. CDR1 and CDR2 (germline): LGHDT, YNNKEL (reference sequence). The CDR3 consists of 15 residues. Here the CDR3 DNA reads TGTGCCAGCAGCCACACTAGCGGGGGGGCCGCTGAGCAGTTCTTC. Protein sequence: CASSHTSGGAAEQFF.

V and J are TRBV6-6 and TRBJ2-3, with 7 bases that match TRBD1. This CDR3 has 14 residues. Germline trimming cut 6 bases from V and 0 bases from J; bases unmatched to any gene: 3. Germline values: CDR1 MNHNY, CDR2 SVGAGI (reference sequence). CDR3 coding DNA: TGTGCCAGCAGGGGGACAGTCAGCACAGATACGCAGTATTTT. This sequence encodes CASRGTVSTDTQYF.

This clone was detected only a few times. The rearrangement uses TRBV28 and TRBJ2-7, with 10 positions matching TRBD1. The CDR3 totals 14 residues. The V gene end was trimmed by 7 bases and the J gene end by 2 bases; junction bases not matched to a gene: 5. In germline, CDR1 is MDHEN, CDR2 SYDVKM. For the CDR3, the DNA is TGTGCCAGCATTACCGGGACAGGGGCCTACGAGCAGTACTTC. Protein: CASITGTGAYEQYF.

This chain joins TRBV2 and TRBJ2-3; TRBD2 matches at 7 bases. Looked up from germline, CDR1 is SNHLY and CDR2 is FYNNEI. After removal of 11 bases from V and 0 bases from J, the junction contained 5 bases not matched to a gene. The CDR3 contains 13 residues. CDR3 protein: CAGRAGSTDTQYF. The DNA for the CDR3 is TGTGCCGGAAGAGCGGGGAGCACAGATACGCAGTATTTT.

Note on this clone: The sample contains more than one DNA sequence encoding this CDR3. V is TRBV19 and J is TRBJ1-1, with D unclear. Deletions cut 3 bases from V and 2 bases from J, with 7 bases between. This CDR3 has 13 residues. Germline V gene data show CDR1 as LNHDA and CDR2 as SQIVND (reference sequence). The CDR3 nucleotides read TGTGCCAGTAGTATTTCCGTTAACACTGAAGCTTTCTTT. Its translation: CASSISVNTEAFF.

The rearrangement joins TRBV6-5 to TRBJ1-1, with a tentative D call TRBD1 (5 bases). With 7 bases removed from V and 1 base from J, the gap between germline ends came to 13 bases. This CDR3 spans 14 amino acids. Germline CDR1 and CDR2: MNHEY and SVGAGI. CDR3 sequence: CASITPGSNTEAFF. The CDR3 DNA is TGTGCCAGCATCACCCCAGGGTCGAACACTGAAGCTTTCTTT.

This clone was seen a handful of times. The same CDR3 arises from other DNA sequences in this sample as well. The CDR3: CASSPRTGPWYGYTF. CDR3 in DNA: TGTGCCAGCAGCCCCCGGACAGGGCCTTGGTATGGCTACACCTTC. V is TRBV3-1 (or the pseudogene TRBV3-2) and J is TRBJ1-2, with TRBD1 matching 8 bases. CDR1 is LGHDT, CDR2 YNNKEL, per germline (reference sequence). The length of the CDR3 is 15 residues. With V trimmed by 4 bases and J by 5 bases, 9 bases remained unmatched.

The chain links TRBV24-1 to TRBJ1-2; 10 bases map to TRBD1. The V gene's germline CDR1 is KGHDR and CDR2 SFDVKD. This CDR3 is built from 15 residues. V lost 3 bases, J lost 4 bases, and 4 bases stayed unmatched. The CDR3 DNA sequence: TGTGCCACCAGTGATCCGGGACAGGGGCCCTATGGCTACACCTTC. It yields the protein CATSDPGQGPYGYTF.

The chain employs TRBV5-1 and TRBJ2-5; 11 nucleotides line up with TRBD2. J lost 1 base, V lost 2 bases, and 1 base had no gene match. CDR3 length equals 15 residues. Germline CDR1 SGHRS, CDR2 YFSETQ. In DNA, the CDR3 is TGCGCCAGCAGCTTACTAGCGGGGGCCCAAGAGACCCAGTACTTC. It specifies CASSLLAGAQETQYF. Based on the CDR3 plus reference TRBV5-1 and TRBJ2-5, the full variable domain is KAGVTQTPRYLIKTRGQQVTLSCSPISGHRSVSWYQQTPGQGLQFLFEYFSETQRNKGNFPGRFSGRQFSNSRSEMNVSTLELGDSALYLCASSLLAGAQETQYFGPGTRLLVL.

The chain is built from TRBV9 and TRBJ2-2; D may be TRBD1 (6 bases). Looked up from germline, CDR1 is SGDLS and CDR2 is YYNGEE. Trimming shortened V by 6 bases and J by 6 bases, and 12 bases separated the two germline ends. The CDR3 totals 13 residues. CDR3 residues: CASTAQGSGELFF. CDR3 in DNA: TGTGCCAGCACGGCTCAGGGGTCCGGGGAGCTGTTTTTT.

The chain uses TRBV30 and TRBJ1-4; 9 nucleotides match TRBD1. The CDR3 covers 14 residues. Germline CDR1 reads GTSNPN; CDR2 reads SVGIG (reference sequence). V was pared by 2 bases and J by 10 bases, with 8 bases of the junction left unmatched. CDR3 sequence reads: CAWSTTGGLRKLFF. The DNA of the CDR3 is TGTGCCTGGAGTACGACAGGGGGGCTTCGAAAACTGTTTTTT. Filled out from reference TRBV30 and TRBJ1-4, the complete variable domain reads SQTIHQWPATLVQPVGSPLSLECTVEGTSNPNLYWYRQAAGRGLQLLFYSVGIGQISSEVPQNLSASRPQDRQFILSSKKLLLSDSGFYLCAWSTTGGLRKLFFGSGTQLSVL.